This T cell receptor beta chain derives from a study of Ad26.COV2.S vaccination and SARS-CoV-2 variants. At the level of the study: Intramuscular Ad26.COV2.S at 5x10^10 or 1x10^11 viral particles. General study results and limits: Spike-specific responses of CD8+ and CD4+ T cells were reported to display substantial breadth after vaccination.

Measured with immunoSEQ multiplex PCR; TCRdb has only the in-frame clones, and not every one. The sample carries hundreds of thousands of clones, 70% to 90% recorded once. For this clone: Its target is not known.

Treatment specified: roughly 20 received Ad26.COV2.S at low or high dose, single or two shots; about 5 received placebo; per-sample allocation not given. After the first vaccine or placebo injection, samples were drawn on day 63. Wuhan-strain spike was delivered by a replication-incompetent Ad26 vector. The junction had 10 bases not matched to a gene; V was cut back by 0 bases and J by 7 bases. There are 16 residues in the CDR3. Germline V gives CDR1 MNHNY, CDR2 SVGAGI (reference sequence). Sequenced material: peripheral blood, taken in a trial of Ad26.COV2.S vaccine versus placebo. This receptor was taken from a person aged 18-65 years who received the Ad26.COV2.S COVID-19 vaccine or a placebo. The chain combines TRBV6-6 with TRBJ1-2; 8 bases fit TRBD1. For the CDR3, the DNA is TGTGCCAGCAGTTACTCGCAGGAGACAGGGGCGGCTGGCTACACCTTC. Encoded protein: CASSYSQETGAAGYTF.